The 23 T cell receptor beta chains listed next were all sequenced from one sample in a study of CXCR3-negative and CXCR3-positive naive CD8 T cells. The method, 5' RACE with UMI labels, was used to prepare the TRB cDNA libraries. TCRdb re-called the 5' RACE reads and gives one entry per CDR3 protein, without DNA. Recorded for this sample: under 45,000 distinct CDR3 sequences. The material sequenced was memory CD8+ T cells from blood. These receptors were obtained from a human donor in good health. Some clones in this sample may be carry-over from other donors' samples.

V is TRBV25-1 and J is TRBJ1-4. The CDR3 extends over 14 amino acids. Germline V gene sequence: CDR1 MGHDK, CDR2 SYGVNS. The CDR3 is CAFGWGGTNEKLFF.

The rearrangement uses TRBV29-1 and TRBJ2-5; there is no DNA to check the TCRdb D call of TRBD1. Per the germline V gene, CDR1 is SQVTM and CDR2 is ANQGSEA. This CDR3 has 11 residues. The CDR3 sequence: CSGEMGETQYF.

V gene TRBV9 combines with J gene TRBJ2-3; the D call of TRBD1 rests on TCRdb alone, since no DNA is present to check it. This CDR3 contains 16 residues. CDR1 is SGDLS, CDR2 YYNGEE, per germline. CDR3 protein: CASTVEGGQGSDTQYF.

This chain joins TRBV28 and TRBJ2-3; TCRdb selects TRBD1, and the lack of DNA leaves this call unchecked. CDR1 is MDHEN, CDR2 SYDVKM, per germline. The CDR3 covers 15 residues. Here the CDR3 reads CASSLRVLIGATQYF.

The chain employs TRBV24-1 and TRBJ2-1. Germline V gives CDR1 KGHDR, CDR2 SFDVKD. The CDR3 length is 15 residues. The CDR3 protein is CATSDLGISYNEQFF.

The V call is TRBV29-1, the J call TRBJ2-2; the TCRdb call, TRBD1, lacks DNA for checking. The germline gives CDR1 SQVTM, CDR2 ANQGSEA. CDR3 length: 14 residues. CDR3 in amino acids: CSVGGTGVTGELFF.

J is TRBJ2-7 and V is TRBV20-1; the TRBD1 assignment by TCRdb is unverifiable without DNA. The CDR3 covers 12 residues. The germline V gene encodes CDR1 DFQATT and CDR2 SNEGSKA (reference sequence). CDR3 residues: CSARPQGWEQYF.

This rearrangement joins TRBV3-1 to TRBJ2-5; TCRdb lists TRBD1, though no DNA is available to test this call. Germline V gene lookup returns CDR1 LGHDT and CDR2 YNNKEL (reference sequence). CDR3 size: 15 residues. The CDR3 protein is CASVRAGGFQETQYF.

This chain connects TRBV6-5 to TRBJ2-7; TCRdb names TRBD1, which stays unverified in the absence of DNA. The CDR3 loop spans 13 amino acids. The germline CDR1 and CDR2 sequences are MNHEY and SVGAGI. CDR3 amino acids: CASSEGARYEQYF.

The J gene is TRBJ2-1, the V gene TRBV28; TCRdb indicates TRBD2, and absent DNA this call remains unverified. This CDR3 comprises 14 residues. CDR1 and CDR2 (germline): MDHEN, SYDVKM. CDR3 in amino acids: CASSPKRERGEQFF.

This rearrangement joins TRBV29-1 to TRBJ2-5; TCRdb names TRBD1, which stays unverified in the absence of DNA. The CDR3 runs 15 residues. Germline V lookup: CDR1 SQVTM, CDR2 ANQGSEA. CDR3 in amino acids: CSVEGGQAFQETQYF. The whole variable domain, filled in from reference TRBV29-1 and TRBJ2-5, reads SAVISQKPSRDICQRGTSLTIQCQVDSQVTMMFWYRQQPGQSLTLIATANQGSEATYESGFVIDKFPISRPNLTFSTLTVSNMSPEDSSIYLCSVEGGQAFQETQYFGPGTRLLVL.

V usage is TRBV7-9 and J usage is TRBJ1-1; absent DNA, TCRdb's TRBD1 call cannot be checked. CDR3 length: 12 amino acids. The germline CDR1 and CDR2 sequences are SEHNR and FQNEAQ (reference sequence). Here the CDR3 reads CASSSLDRDAFF.

This sequence joins TRBV28 and TRBJ2-7. The CDR3 loop spans 14 amino acids. CDR1 and CDR2 (germline): MDHEN, SYDVKM. This CDR3 reads CASRDDGASYEQYF.

J is TRBJ2-7 and V is TRBV9; TCRdb gives TRBD1 as the D gene, but with no DNA this cannot be confirmed. CDR1 is SGDLS and CDR2 is YYNGEE in the germline V gene. CDR3 length equals 18 residues. CDR3 sequence: CASSVAPGPGQGPYEQYF.

The chain employs TRBV6-4 and TRBJ2-1. The CDR3 is 15 amino acids. CDR1 MRHNA and CDR2 SNTAGT come from the germline V gene. The CDR3 here is CASSDGSSASNEQFF.

The CDR3 region is CASSSSPGGSNQPQHF. This chain joins TRBV11-2 and TRBJ1-5; TCRdb gives TRBD1 as the D gene, but with no DNA this cannot be confirmed. Germline V CDR1 and CDR2: SGHAT, FQNNGV. This CDR3 comprises 16 residues. Complete variable domain (other parts from reference TRBV11-2 and TRBJ1-5): EAGVAQSPRYKIIEKRQSVAFWCNPISGHATLYWYQQILGQGPKLLIQFQNNGVVDDSQLPKDRFSAERLKGVDSTLKIQPAKLEDSAVYLCASSSSPGGSNQPQHFGDGTRLSIL.

This sequence joins TRBV25-1 and TRBJ1-1; as DNA is missing, the TRBD1 call by TCRdb cannot be tested. The CDR3 covers 15 residues. CDR1 and CDR2 from the germline V gene are MGHDK and SYGVNS. The chain's CDR3 is CASSDWTGAGTEAFF.

CDR3 sequence: CASSLRGAYEQYF. The chain is built from TRBV7-8 and TRBJ2-7; TCRdb's D gene call, TRBD1, goes unchecked for lack of DNA. CDR1 SGHVS and CDR2 FQNEAQ come from the germline V gene. CDR3 length equals 13 residues. Supplemented by reference TRBV7-8 and TRBJ2-7, the full variable domain reads GAGVSQSPRYKVAKRGQDVALRCDPISGHVSLFWYQQALGQGPEFLTYFQNEAQLDKSGLPSDRFFAERPEGSVSTLKIQRTQQEDSAVYLCASSLRGAYEQYFGPGTRLTVT.

This chain uses TRBV12-3 or TRBV12-4 with TRBJ1-1. The CDR3 has 14 residues. CDR3 amino acids: CASSLRPANTEAFF.

J is TRBJ2-3 and V is TRBV7-7. Germline V CDR1 and CDR2: SSHAT, FNYEAQ (reference sequence). The CDR3 contains 16 residues. CDR3 sequence reads: CASSPKVGSEWDTQYF. Full variable domain (outside the CDR3, taken from reference TRBV7-7 and TRBJ2-3): GAGVSQSPRYKVTKRGQDVTLRCDPISSHATLYWYQQALGQGPEFLTYFNYEAQPDKSGLPSDRFSAERPEGSISTLTIQRTEQRDSAMYRCASSPKVGSEWDTQYFGPGTRLTVL.

This chain joins TRBV29-1 and TRBJ2-3. This CDR3 region has 13 residues. Germline V gives CDR1 SQVTM, CDR2 ANQGSEA. This CDR3 reads CSVAAGYRDTQYF.

The chain links TRBV7-6 to TRBJ1-1. Germline V lookup: CDR1 SGHVS, CDR2 FNYEAQ. CDR3 length: 15 residues. CDR3 sequence reads: CASTTHSDLNTEAFF.

The rearrangement uses TRBV23-1 and TRBJ1-2; TCRdb's D gene call, TRBD1, goes unchecked for lack of DNA. TRBV23-1 falls under the ORF class, with uncertain function. There are 15 residues in the CDR3. The CDR3 loop reads CASTQLDRERYGYTF.